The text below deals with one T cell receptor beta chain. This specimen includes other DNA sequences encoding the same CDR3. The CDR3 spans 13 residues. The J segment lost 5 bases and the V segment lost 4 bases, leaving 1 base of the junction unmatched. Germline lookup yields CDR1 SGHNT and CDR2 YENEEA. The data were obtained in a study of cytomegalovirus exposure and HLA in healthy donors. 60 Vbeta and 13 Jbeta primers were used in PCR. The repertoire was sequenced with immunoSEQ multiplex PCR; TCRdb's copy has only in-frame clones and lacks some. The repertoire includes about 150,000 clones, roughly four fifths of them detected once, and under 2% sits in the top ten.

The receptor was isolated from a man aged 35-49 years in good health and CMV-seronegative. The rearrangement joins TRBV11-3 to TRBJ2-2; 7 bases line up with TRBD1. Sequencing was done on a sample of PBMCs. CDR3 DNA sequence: TGTGCCAGCAGCTCGACAGGGACCGGGGAGCTGTTTTTT. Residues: CASSSTGTGELFF.